Following are 18 T cell receptor beta chains from one sample sequenced in a study of cytomegalovirus exposure and HLA in healthy donors. Here immunoSEQ multiplex PCR was the method, and the copy in TCRdb shows in-frame clones only, minus some. The sample consists of some 240,000 clones, around 78% of them appearing once. Sequencing used PBMCs. All receptors derive from a woman under 30 in good health and CMV-seronegative.

The chain uses TRBV9 and TRBJ1-1; a weak D match, TRBD1 (5 bases). V was trimmed by 3 bases and J by 0 bases, leaving 18 bases between them. In germline, CDR1 is SGDLS, CDR2 YYNGEE. This CDR3 region has 17 residues. DNA for the CDR3: TGTGCCAGCAGCGCGCCGGGGCAGTTACTTATGAACACTGAAGCTTTCTTT. Its translation is CASSAPGQLLMNTEAFF.

This sequence joins TRBV15 and TRBJ1-2; D perhaps matches TRBD1 (5 bases). The CDR3 is 14 residues long. Germline V gives CDR1 LNHNV, CDR2 YYDKDF (reference sequence). Trimming cost V 1 base and J 4 bases, with 10 bases left between them. The CDR3 DNA is TGTGCCACCAGCAGAGGGGGCAGTTCCTATGGCTACACCTTC. Its translation is CATSRGGSSYGYTF.

This clone was detected only a few times. Other DNA variants within this sample encode the same CDR3. The rearrangement joins TRBV9 to TRBJ1-1, with D possibly being TRBD1 (6 bases). Looked up from germline, CDR1 is SGDLS and CDR2 is YYNGEE. The V gene lost 2 bases and the J gene lost 0 bases, with 8 bases spanning the gap. The CDR3 totals 14 residues. The CDR3 here is CASSVGTLNTEAFF. CDR3 sequence (DNA): TGTGCCAGCAGCGTGGGGACATTGAACACTGAAGCTTTCTTT.

The chain links TRBV4-1 to TRBJ2-1; TRBD2 aligns across 7 bases. This CDR3 contains 15 residues. Germline-derived CDR1 and CDR2 are MGHRA and YSYEKL. V was pared by 5 bases and J by 0 bases, with 4 bases of the junction left unmatched. Here the CDR3 reads CASSVGGSSYNEQFF. The CDR3, as DNA: TGCGCCAGCAGCGTGGGAGGGAGCTCCTACAATGAGCAGTTCTTC.

The chain has TRBV9 and TRBJ2-1; 7 positions agree with TRBD1. CDR1 is SGDLS, CDR2 YYNGEE, per germline. The CDR3 length is 14 residues. Germline trimming cut 0 bases from V and 3 bases from J; bases unmatched to any gene: 0. The CDR3 region has the DNA TGTGCCAGCAGCGTAGGGGACAGCTACAATGAGCAGTTCTTC. Residues: CASSVGDSYNEQFF.

The chain uses TRBV7-9 and TRBJ1-2, with TRBD1 matching over 7 bases. The CDR3 contains 14 residues. CDR1 and CDR2 (germline): SEHNR, FQNEAQ (reference sequence). Unmatched junction bases numbered 2, after V lost 0 bases and J lost 4 bases. The CDR3 sequence: CASSLAGDSYGYTF. In DNA form, the CDR3 reads TGTGCCAGCAGCTTAGCGGGGGACAGCTATGGCTACACCTTC.

This chain connects TRBV27 to TRBJ2-5, with D possibly TRBD2 on 5 matching bases. Germline V gene data show CDR1 as MNHEY and CDR2 as SMNVEV (reference sequence). This CDR3 spans 13 amino acids. Trimming left V 0 bases short and J 7 bases short, with 9 bases between. The CDR3 region is CASSLSLLGTQYF. As DNA, the CDR3 is TGTGCCAGCAGTTTATCACTACTAGGGACCCAGTACTTC.

This chain joins TRBV18 and TRBJ2-7; the match to TRBD2 covers 10 bases. The V gene's germline CDR1 is KGHSH and CDR2 LQKENI. The J segment lost 2 bases and the V segment lost 2 bases, leaving 3 bases of the junction unmatched. The CDR3 covers 15 residues. The CDR3 reads CASSPSTSGPYEQYF. The CDR3 bases are TGTGCCAGCTCACCATCGACTAGCGGGCCCTACGAGCAGTACTTC.

This chain joins TRBV5-1 and TRBJ2-2; 9 positions match TRBD1. The CDR3 sequence is 15 residues long. Germline assignment: CDR1 SGHRS and CDR2 YFSETQ. V dropped 4 bases and J dropped 4; count of bases not matched to a gene: 5. Here the CDR3 DNA reads TGCGCCAGCAGCAACCGGACAGGGGCCACCGGGGAGCTGTTTTTT. It codes for CASSNRTGATGELFF. Drawing the rest from reference TRBV5-1 and TRBJ2-2, the complete variable domain is KAGVTQTPRYLIKTRGQQVTLSCSPISGHRSVSWYQQTPGQGLQFLFEYFSETQRNKGNFPGRFSGRQFSNSRSEMNVSTLELGDSALYLCASSNRTGATGELFFGEGSRLTVL.

V usage is TRBV30 and J usage is TRBJ2-5; D is perhaps TRBD1 (6 bases). The CDR3 loop spans 16 amino acids. The V end was cut by 0 bases, the J end by 4 bases, with 18 bases between. Germline CDR1 and CDR2: GTSNPN and SVGIG (reference sequence). The CDR3 reads CAWSVGQQGRRETQYF. The CDR3 DNA is TGTGCCTGGAGTGTAGGTCAACAGGGTAGGCGAGAGACCCAGTACTTC.

The chain employs TRBV6-1 and TRBJ1-2; D is uncertain. The CDR3 runs to 11 residues. V was shortened by 7 bases and J by 3 bases, with 6 bases between the two germline ends. Germline V gives CDR1 MNHNS, CDR2 SASEGT. The CDR3 DNA is TGTGCCAGCATTGGGGACTATGGCTACACCTTC. Its translation is CASIGDYGYTF.

This clone has a single count. The chain employs TRBV6-6 and TRBJ2-5, with unresolved D. Germline V gives CDR1 MNHNY, CDR2 SVGAGI (reference sequence). V lost 8 bases, J lost 2 bases, and 6 bases lay in between. The CDR3 consists of 11 residues. CDR3 bases: TGTGCCAGCGTCCAGCAAGAGACCCAGTACTTC. It codes for CASVQQETQYF.

The rearrangement uses TRBV9 and TRBJ2-1; D possibly matches TRBD1 or TRBD2 (5 bases each). Germline CDR1 is SGDLS and CDR2 is YYNGEE. CDR3 length: 16 amino acids. V was shortened by 0 bases and J by 2 bases, with 12 bases between the two germline ends. The CDR3 sequence is CASSVGLTGPYNEQFF. DNA of the CDR3: TGTGCCAGCAGCGTAGGGCTAACGGGGCCCTACAATGAGCAGTTCTTC.

This chain joins TRBV28 and TRBJ1-5; D remains ambiguous. V was pared by 10 bases and J by 0 bases, with 10 bases between. Looked up from germline, CDR1 is MDHEN and CDR2 is SYDVKM. The CDR3 has 13 residues. CDR3 coding DNA: TGTGCCACCAAGACCGATAGCAATCAGCCCCAGCATTTT. It codes for CATKTDSNQPQHF.

The chain uses TRBV10-3 and TRBJ2-3, with a possible D match to TRBD2 (5 bases). CDR1 and CDR2 from the germline V gene are ENHRY and SYGVKD. V dropped 0 bases and J dropped 1 base, with 17 bases sitting between them. This CDR3 spans 18 amino acids. CDR3 bases: TGTGCCATCAGTGAGTCAGCGGCCGCCGCCTCTGGCACAGATACGCAGTATTTT. Translating gives CAISESAAAASGTDTQYF.

V is TRBV7-2 and J is TRBJ1-2, with 7 bases matching TRBD1. The CDR3 loop spans 14 amino acids. Germline CDR1 SGHTA, CDR2 FQGNSA. Trimming at V came to 6 bases and at J to 8 bases, leaving 12 bases not matched to a gene. The CDR3 region has the DNA TGTGCCAGCAGTTCACAGGGGTCGGCGGTCGGCTACACCTTC. Protein product: CASSSQGSAVGYTF.

This rearrangement joins TRBV5-1 to TRBJ2-1; tentatively, D is TRBD1 (5 bases). The CDR3 length is 13 residues. The germline V gene has CDR1 SGHRS and CDR2 YFSETQ. V lost 2 bases, J lost 9 bases, and 12 bases lay in between. The CDR3 DNA reads TGCGCCAGCAGCTTCGAACTGGGGCTTGAGCAGTTCTTC. Its translation: CASSFELGLEQFF.

This chain links TRBV27 with TRBJ2-7, with 10 bases identical to TRBD2. With V trimmed by 5 bases and J by 6 bases, 16 bases remained unmatched. Germline loops: CDR1 MNHEY, CDR2 SMNVEV (reference sequence). The CDR3 has 17 amino acids. The DNA of the CDR3 is TGTGCCAGCAGTCCCCACCCCCAGCGGGAGGGATTCGGCGAGCAGTACTTC. Its translation: CASSPHPQREGFGEQYF.